The 29 T cell receptor beta chains reported below all come from one sample, sequenced in a study of beta chain features in type 1 diabetes. Of the isolated RNA, all was reverse transcribed, and so the sequenced material was expressed TCRB transcripts. Assay: immunoSEQ multiplex PCR; the TCRdb copy retains only in-frame clones and omits some. The sample contains about 130,000 clones, 9% to 9.5% of which appear only once. Sequencing was done on a sample of central memory CD4+ T cells from blood. These receptors originate from a man between 18 and 35 years old in good health.

This clone has only a few counts. This rearrangement joins TRBV7-8 to TRBJ2-1; unclear D gene. From germline, CDR1 is SGHVS and CDR2 FQNEAQ. V was trimmed by 1 base and J by 9 bases, leaving 10 bases between them. This CDR3 is 13 amino acids long. The CDR3 sequence: CASSLGLRSEQFF. The CDR3 coding sequence is TGTGCCAGCAGCTTAGGTCTGAGGAGTGAGCAGTTCTTC.

The rearrangement links TRBV19 to TRBJ2-1; D unresolved. The CDR3 is 13 residues long. Germline CDR1 LNHDA, CDR2 SQIVND (reference sequence). Trimming pared 6 bases from V and 7 bases from J, leaving 13 bases between. CDR3 sequence (DNA): TGTGCCAGTAGGACTCCTAAAGGTAATGAGCAGTTCTTC. It translates to CASRTPKGNEQFF.

This sequence joins TRBV30 and TRBJ1-6; the D gene is possibly TRBD1 (6 bases). Germline values: CDR1 GTSNPN, CDR2 SVGIG (reference sequence). The germline V and J ends were trimmed by 3 bases and 12 bases, with 18 bases remaining between them. CDR3 length equals 14 residues. The CDR3 DNA sequence: TGTGCCTGGAGGGGGGCCGCGGTGTTGGAACCCCTCCACTTT. Translating it yields CAWRGAAVLEPLHF.

This clone was seen a handful of times. The J gene is TRBJ2-7, the V gene TRBV4-1; 12 bases map to TRBD2. The V and J ends lost 4 bases and 2 bases, in that order; junction bases with no gene match: 3. Germline V gives CDR1 MGHRA, CDR2 YSYEKL. CDR3 size: 15 residues. The CDR3 DNA reads as TGCGCCAGCAGCCCTGGACTAGCGGGGACCTACGAGCAGTACTTC. This translates into CASSPGLAGTYEQYF.

In the case of this clone: Other DNA sequences in this specimen translate into the identical CDR3. This chain links TRBV6-5 with TRBJ2-7; weak D call: TRBD2 (5 bases). The CDR3 sequence is 14 residues long. Germline V gives CDR1 MNHEY, CDR2 SVGAGI. Trimming left V 5 bases short and J 2 bases short, with 13 bases between. The DNA of the CDR3 is TGTGCCAGCAGTCCTCTCACCGGGACCTACGAGCAGTACTTC. It is translated as CASSPLTGTYEQYF.

J is TRBJ1-6 and V is TRBV4-1; D is undetermined. The CDR3 spans 12 residues. The germline V gene encodes CDR1 MGHRA and CDR2 YSYEKL. V dropped 5 bases and J dropped 7 bases, with 6 bases sitting between them. The CDR3 here is CASSAQNSPLHF. For the CDR3, the DNA is TGCGCCAGCAGCGCACAGAATTCACCCCTCCACTTT.

CDR3 DNA: TGTGCCAGCAGCCAAGGGACAGGGGGTCAAGAGACCCAGTACTTC. This gives the protein CASSQGTGGQETQYF. The chain recombines TRBV4-2 with TRBJ2-5; 10 positions match TRBD1. The V segment lost 1 base and the J segment 2 bases; nucleotides outside the gene matches: 1. This CDR3 is 15 amino acids long. Looked up from germline, CDR1 is LGHNA and CDR2 is YNFKEQ.

The V call is TRBV5-8, the J call TRBJ2-7, with TRBD2 matching over 9 bases. The germline gives CDR1 SGHTS, CDR2 YDEGEE. The J segment lost 2 bases and the V segment lost 9 bases, leaving 12 bases of the junction unmatched. This CDR3 spans 15 amino acids. CDR3 amino acids: CATRVLAGNAYEQYF. CDR3 bases: TGTGCCACCCGTGTCCTAGCGGGGAACGCCTACGAGCAGTACTTC.

This clone was detected ten times or more. The chain employs TRBV19 and TRBJ2-2; possibly TRBD1 for D (6 bases). CDR1 is LNHDA and CDR2 is SQIVND in the germline V gene (reference sequence). Trimming took 8 bases from V and 2 from J, leaving 12 bases between them. The CDR3 is made up of 14 amino acids. Here the CDR3 DNA reads TGTGCCAGTGGAGGACAGCTTAACACCGGGGAGCTGTTTTTT. Translated, it gives CASGGQLNTGELFF.

The chain couples TRBV7-6 to TRBJ1-1, with D perhaps TRBD1 (5 bases). The V and J ends lost 1 base and 3 bases respectively, with 15 bases between them. CDR1 is SGHVS and CDR2 is FNYEAQ in the germline V gene. The CDR3 is made up of 16 amino acids. The CDR3 DNA sequence: TGTGCCAGCAGCTTAGTTAGGGGATTCGTAGACACTGAAGCTTTCTTT. The encoded protein is CASSLVRGFVDTEAFF.

This clone was seen many times. The chain joins TRBV7-2 to TRBJ1-5, with D perhaps TRBD1 (6 bases). This CDR3 spans 14 amino acids. The germline V gene encodes CDR1 SGHTA and CDR2 FQGNSA. With 6 bases removed from V and 2 bases from J, the gap between germline ends came to 11 bases. In nucleotides, the CDR3 is TGTGCCAGCAGAAAGGGGGGGGGCAATCAGCCCCAGCATTTT. Protein sequence: CASRKGGGNQPQHF.

This chain connects TRBV7-9 to TRBJ1-4, with TRBD1 as a possible D gene (6 bases). CDR3 length equals 15 residues. Trimming pared 6 bases from V and 0 bases from J, leaving 11 bases between. Germline V gene sequence: CDR1 SEHNR, CDR2 FQNEAQ (reference sequence). The CDR3 DNA is TGTGCCAGCAGGGGGGCTACAGCAACTAATGAAAAACTGTTTTTT. As protein: CASRGATATNEKLFF.

This clone showed up just a few times. The chain employs TRBV9 and TRBJ2-1, with TRBD2 identical over 7 bases. Germline trimming cut 4 bases from V and 6 bases from J; bases unmatched to any gene: 7. The germline CDR1 and CDR2 sequences are SGDLS and YYNGEE. The CDR3 is 14 residues long. CDR3 region: CASSPQTGGNEQFF. The CDR3 coding sequence is TGTGCCAGCAGCCCTCAAACGGGGGGCAATGAGCAGTTCTTC.

Many counts were recorded for this clone. The J gene is TRBJ1-5, the V gene TRBV25-1, with TRBD1 as a possible D gene (5 bases). Germline V CDR1 and CDR2: MGHDK, SYGVNS. Trimming cost V 3 bases and J 7 bases, with 10 bases left between them. This CDR3 is 13 amino acids long. The CDR3 DNA sequence: TGTGCCAGCAGTGAGGGGGGAGGGCAGCCCCAGCATTTT. This codes for CASSEGGGQPQHF.

The CDR3 nucleotides read TGCGCCAGCAGCCATCCACCGGGACAGGGGAATGAAAAACTGTTTTTT. As protein: CASSHPPGQGNEKLFF. The chain uses TRBV4-1 and TRBJ1-4; 10 nucleotides match TRBD1. J lost 5 bases, V lost 3 bases, and 6 bases had no gene match. From germline, CDR1 is MGHRA and CDR2 YSYEKL. This CDR3 has 16 amino acids.

This clone was recorded a few times. This rearrangement joins TRBV7-3 to TRBJ2-4; 7 bases match TRBD2. The V gene end was trimmed by 2 bases and the J gene end by 6 bases; junction bases not matched to a gene: 7. The germline V gene encodes CDR1 SGHTA and CDR2 FQGTGA. CDR3 length: 15 amino acids. This CDR3 is CASSLGTGTINIQYF. DNA for the CDR3: TGTGCCAGCAGCTTAGGAACCGGGACTATAAACATTCAGTACTTC.

CDR3 residues: CASSVTSGGAIEQFF. The CDR3 nucleotides read TGTGCCAGCAGCGTGACTAGCGGGGGGGCCATTGAGCAGTTCTTC. This chain connects TRBV9 to TRBJ2-1; TRBD2 matches 14 bases. Germline V gene lookup returns CDR1 SGDLS and CDR2 YYNGEE. The J segment lost 9 bases and the V segment lost 2 bases, leaving 4 bases of the junction unmatched. This CDR3 is 15 amino acids long. The variable domain in full, completed from reference TRBV9 and TRBJ2-1, reads DSGVTQTPKHLITATGQRVTLRCSPRSGDLSVYWYQQSLDQGLQFLIQYYNGEERAKGNILERFSAQQFPDLHSELNLSSLELGDSALYFCASSVTSGGAIEQFFGPGTRLTVL.

The chain links TRBV4-2 to TRBJ2-3, with 13 bases lining up with TRBD2. CDR3 length: 20 amino acids. Germline CDR1 LGHNA, CDR2 YNFKEQ. Trimming removed 2 bases from V and 0 bases from J; junction bases left unmatched: 11. DNA for the CDR3: TGTGCCAGCAGCCAATCACGGGGACTAGCGGGGAGTTCTAGCACAGATACGCAGTATTTT. Its protein product is CASSQSRGLAGSSSTDTQYF.

The sample holds a few counts of this clone. V usage is TRBV7-2 and J usage is TRBJ2-1, with D possibly matching TRBD2 (6 bases). Germline CDR1 is SGHTA and CDR2 is FQGNSA. With 3 bases removed from V and 3 bases from J, the gap between germline ends came to 9 bases. This CDR3 comprises 14 residues. CDR3 sequence reads: CASSLRGFYNEQFF. The CDR3 nucleotides are TGTGCCAGCAGCTTGCGGGGATTCTACAATGAGCAGTTCTTC.

This clone was counted a few times. This chain joins TRBV4-3 and TRBJ2-7; unclear D gene. V lost 0 bases to trimming and J lost 0 bases, with 12 bases between them. The CDR3 loop spans 16 amino acids. Germline CDR1 LGHNA, CDR2 YSLEER. The CDR3 spells CASSQDTEASSYEQYF. Here the CDR3 DNA reads TGCGCCAGCAGCCAAGACACTGAGGCCAGCTCCTACGAGCAGTACTTC.

V gene TRBV11-2 combines with J gene TRBJ2-5; D possibly corresponds to TRBD1 (6 bases). The CDR3 sequence is 15 residues long. Germline CDR1 is SGHAT and CDR2 is FQNNGV. Trimming shortened V by 5 bases and J by 2 bases, and 15 bases separated the two germline ends. As DNA, the CDR3 is TGTGCCAGCAGCCGAGGGCAGGGGCTACAAGAGACCCAGTACTTC. Amino acids: CASSRGQGLQETQYF.

This clone was found many times. Other nucleotide sequences from this sample produce the same CDR3. The genes are TRBV18 and TRBJ2-2, with 8 bases aligning to TRBD1. The CDR3 totals 14 residues. Trimming removed 6 bases from V and 3 bases from J; junction bases left unmatched: 3. The V gene's germline CDR1 is KGHSH and CDR2 LQKENI. This chain's CDR3 is CASSPTGDTGELFF. The DNA of the CDR3 is TGTGCCAGCTCGCCGACAGGGGACACCGGGGAGCTGTTTTTT.

This clone was recorded at least ten times. The chain links TRBV27 to TRBJ1-2, with D tentatively TRBD1 (5 bases). From germline, CDR1 is MNHEY and CDR2 SMNVEV (reference sequence). The CDR3 is 13 amino acids. V was cut by 5 bases and J by 6 bases, with 13 bases left in between. CDR3 sequence reads: CASSQSGGNGYTF. CDR3 in DNA: TGTGCCAGCAGTCAATCGGGGGGAAATGGCTACACCTTC.

There are a few counts of this clone. For the CDR3, the DNA is TGTGCCAGCAGCCCCCGATTACGGGGGAACACTGAAGCTTTCTTT. Its protein product is CASSPRLRGNTEAFF. This chain uses TRBV7-8 with TRBJ1-1; D remains ambiguous. V was cut by 5 bases and J by 1 base, with 14 bases left in between. Germline V lookup: CDR1 SGHVS, CDR2 FQNEAQ. The CDR3 spans 15 residues.

The chain uses TRBV5-1 and TRBJ2-3, with a possible D match to TRBD2 (5 bases). The CDR3 has 14 amino acids. Germline CDR1 SGHRS, CDR2 YFSETQ. Trimming took 0 bases from V and 3 from J, leaving 8 bases between them. The CDR3 protein is CASSLASPTDTQYF. The CDR3 DNA reads as TGCGCCAGCAGCTTGGCTAGCCCGACAGATACGCAGTATTTT.

This chain joins TRBV6-5 and TRBJ1-5, with TRBD1 as a possible D gene (6 bases). Per germline, CDR1 MNHEY and CDR2 SVGAGI. CDR3 length: 13 amino acids. V lost 4 bases and J lost 4, with 8 bases in between. CDR3 protein: CASSSQGNQPQHF. The CDR3, as DNA: TGTGCCAGCAGTTCCCAGGGGAATCAGCCCCAGCATTTT.

This clone was recorded a few times. The chain combines TRBV5-4 with TRBJ1-5, with no clear D. CDR3 size: 13 residues. Germline V gene sequence: CDR1 SGHNT, CDR2 YYREEE (reference sequence). The V and J ends lost 4 bases and 0 bases respectively, with 5 bases between them. The CDR3 DNA sequence: TGTGCCAGCAGCCAGGATAGCAATCAGCCCCAGCATTTT. Its translation is CASSQDSNQPQHF.

The chain uses TRBV9 and TRBJ2-1; D might be TRBD1 (6 bases). The germline gives CDR1 SGDLS, CDR2 YYNGEE. V was pared by 1 base and J by 1 base, with 9 bases between. This CDR3 has 15 amino acids. The CDR3 loop is CASSVSQGSYNEQFF. The CDR3 nucleotides read TGTGCCAGCAGCGTAAGCCAGGGGTCCTACAATGAGCAGTTCTTC.

In its sample, this clone was seen a few times. The chain uses TRBV11-2 and TRBJ1-2, with 8 bases fitting TRBD1. From germline, CDR1 is SGHAT and CDR2 FQNNGV. The CDR3 covers 16 residues. Trimming cost V 4 bases and J 6 bases; bases outside gene matches: 13. CDR3 residues: CASSSLRGTGSDGYTF. CDR3 DNA sequence: TGTGCCAGCAGCTCCCTCCGGGGGACAGGCAGCGATGGCTACACCTTC.